Listed here are 4 T cell receptor beta chains from one sample, sequenced in a study of T cell clonality in common variable immunodeficiency. Their antigens are not known. Study-wide findings and caveats: In common variable immunodeficiency, TCR beta chains reportedly carried fewer deletions and N-nucleotide insertions.

Method: immunoSEQ multiplex PCR; TCRdb's copy keeps in-frame clones and lacks some. Singletons are absent from the sample, which has about 17,000 clones. The specimen was peripheral blood mononuclear cells. The source of these receptors is a human donor with common variable immunodeficiency.

This clone showed up many times. The read terminates 3 residues before the CDR3 end, so the remaining end is supplied by the germline J gene. The chain has TRBV10-3 and TRBJ1-5; tentative D call: TRBD1 (6 bases). Germline V lookup: CDR1 ENHRY, CDR2 SYGVKD. The V gene lost 5 bases and the J gene lost 4 bases, with 21 bases spanning the gap. The CDR3 runs to 17 residues. CDR3 DNA (partial): TGTGCCATCAGTCCCTTGGGGGGGCCCCCCCCAAATCAGCCC. This encodes CAISPLGGPPPNQP. The entire CDR3 reads CAISPLGGPPPNQPQHF.

The sequenced part of the CDR3 DNA is TGTGCCAGCAGCCTTCAGCGGAATTCACCC. Encoded protein: CASSLQRNSP. In full, the CDR3 is CASSLQRNSPLHF. The V gene is TRBV7-2, the J gene TRBJ1-6, with unresolved D. The observed sequence ends 3 residues before the CDR3 terminus, with the missing tail filled in from the germline J gene. Between the trimmed V and J ends, which lost 5 bases and 7 bases, there was a span of 9 bases. Per the germline V gene, CDR1 is SGHTA and CDR2 is FQGNSA. CDR3 length: 13 residues. The full variable domain, in which reference TRBV7-2 and TRBJ1-6 provide the parts outside the CDR3, is GAGVSQSPSNKVTEKGKDVELRCDPISGHTALYWYRQSLGQGLEFLIYFQGNSAPDKSGLPSDRFSAERTGGSVSTLTIQRTQQEDSAVYLCASSLQRNSPLHFGNGTRLTVT.

On this clone itself: The read terminates 3 residues ahead of where the CDR3 ends, so the germline J gene completes it. V is TRBV6-2 or TRBV6-3 and J is TRBJ1-2, with D perhaps matching TRBD1 (6 bases). The V gene's germline CDR1 is MNHEY and CDR2 SVGEGT. The CDR3 has 13 amino acids. CDR3 sequence reads: CASSPGQSIGYTF. The sequenced part of the CDR3 DNA is TGTGCCAGCAGTCCCGGACAGAGTATCGGC.

Many counts were recorded for this clone. Sequencing ends 3 residues short of the CDR3 end; the germline J gene provides the rest. The rearrangement joins TRBV20-1 to TRBJ2-5; 12 nucleotides line up with TRBD2. The germline gives CDR1 DFQATT, CDR2 SNEGSKA (reference sequence). The CDR3 extends over 15 amino acids. J lost 2 bases, V lost 5 bases, and 6 bases had no gene match. CDR3 sequence: CSAGPGLAGQETQYF. The CDR3 DNA, read in part, is TGCAGTGCTGGGCCTGGACTAGCGGGACAAGAGACC.